The sample holds one count of the clone carrying this T cell receptor (beta chain). This specimen belongs to a study of control samples from healthy donors and cancer patients. This table comes from immunoSEQ multiplex PCR, and its TCRdb copy is limited to in-frame clones, with some not included. This repertoire shows 70,000 to 95,000 clones, about nine tenths found once; its top ten account for 0.85% to 1%. V shed 3 bases and J 1 base; nucleotides not matched to a gene: 4. Germline V gene sequence: CDR1 LNHNV, CDR2 YYDKDF (reference sequence). The CDR3 contains 15 residues. The sequence came from a woman younger than 45 in good health. The chain uses TRBV15 and TRBJ2-7, with 9 nucleotides matching TRBD1. The sequenced material came from blood. CDR3 DNA sequence: TGTGCCACCAGCAGTGGACAGGGGATGTCCTACGAGCAGTACTTC. Translated: CATSSGQGMSYEQYF.